Listed below are T cell receptor beta chains from one sample, sequenced in a study of blood T cell repertoires in COVID-19. This table comes from immunoSEQ multiplex PCR, and its TCRdb copy is limited to in-frame clones, with some not included. Of 83,000 or so clones listed, roughly 82% are singletons. Sequenced: peripheral blood. The receptors here all came from a human donor in a cohort sampled during active COVID-19. Each CDR3 is given with its conserved first and last residue. D genes are given only for firm matches. A clone size is listed for some rows: how often the clone was seen (once, few, many), or a class if it is expanded.

TRBJ2-7 . . 13 TRBV9 CASSAVGSGEQYF TGTGCCAGCAGCGCAGTCGGTTCGGGCGAGCAGTACTTC
TRBJ1-4 TRBD1 . 17 TRBV5-8 CASSKGTGGYATEKLFF TGTGCCAGCAGCAAGGGGACAGGGGGCTATGCGACTGAAAAACTGTTTTTT
TRBJ2-7 . once 11 TRBV2 CASSVRDEQYF TGTGCCAGCAGTGTCCGGGACGAGCAGTACTTC
TRBJ2-7 TRBD2 once 11 TRBV28 CASSWRGEQYF TGTGCCAGCAGCTGGCGGGGGGAGCAGTACTTC
TRBJ2-1 TRBD2 . 17 TRBV9 CASSPLAGGPFRNEQFF TGTGCCAGCAGCCCTCTTGCGGGGGGGCCATTCCGCAATGAGCAGTTCTTC
TRBJ2-7 . . 19 TRBV23-1 CASITPSGTPRGWLYEQYF TGCGCCAGCATTACCCCTTCCGGGACTCCCAGAGGTTGGCTCTACGAGCAGTACTTC
TRBJ1-3 TRBD1 once 17 TRBV28 CASSLGFQGVPGNTIYF TGTGCCAGCAGTTTAGGCTTCCAGGGGGTTCCTGGAAACACCATATATTTT
TRBJ2-7 . few 12 TRBV15 CATSIRAGEQYF TGTGCCACCAGCATCAGGGCCGGCGAGCAGTACTTC
TRBJ2-7 TRBD2 . 14 TRBV11-2 CASSLAGGRIEQYF TGTGCCAGCAGCTTAGCGGGGGGGCGGATCGAGCAGTACTTC
TRBJ1-1 TRBD1 . 14 TRBV15 CATRLTGVTTEAFF TGTGCCACCAGGTTGACAGGGGTGACCACTGAAGCTTTCTTT
TRBJ1-1 . . 14 TRBV9 CASSVDSMNTEAFF TGTGCCAGCAGCGTTGACAGTATGAACACTGAAGCTTTCTTT
TRBJ2-7 . . 15 TRBV5-4 CASSPGGGFGYEQYF TGTGCCAGCAGCCCGGGCGGGGGCTTCGGCTACGAGCAGTACTTC
TRBJ1-6 . few 13 TRBV5-1 CASSLTGKRPLHF TGCGCCAGCAGCTTGACGGGGAAACGGCCCCTCCACTTT
TRBJ2-7 . . 13 TRBV12-3/TRBV12-4 CASSPPRSYEQYF TGTGCCAGCAGTCCGCCGAGGTCCTACGAGCAGTACTTC
TRBJ1-1 . . 15 TRBV5-6 CASSPLAGLDTEAFF TGTGCCAGCAGCCCACTGGCGGGGCTGGACACTGAAGCTTTCTTT
TRBJ1-2 TRBD1 few 13 TRBV6-2/TRBV6-3 CASSYSDRGGYTF TGTGCCAGCAGTTACTCGGACAGGGGTGGCTACACCTTC
TRBJ2-2 TRBD1 few 16 TRBV10-2 CASGEVGQGYTGELFF TGCGCCAGCGGGGAAGTGGGACAGGGGTACACCGGGGAGCTGTTTTTT
TRBJ2-1 TRBD2 . 15 TRBV4-2 CASSPRAGGHDEQFF TGTGCCAGCAGCCCCCGTGCGGGGGGGCACGATGAGCAGTTCTTC
TRBJ1-2 TRBD1 . 15 TRBV25-1 CASTPGQGANYGYTF TGTGCCAGCACCCCGGGACAGGGGGCTAACTATGGCTACACCTTC
TRBJ2-7 . . 15 TRBV7-9 CASSLVGQTTYEQYF TGTGCCAGCAGCTTAGTGGGACAAACCACCTACGAGCAGTACTTC
TRBJ2-2 . few 11 TRBV5-8 CASSPYGELFF TGTGCCAGCAGCCCCTACGGGGAGCTGTTTTTT
TRBJ2-3 TRBD1 . 15 TRBV10-3 CAISPTGGPTDTQYF TGTGCCATCAGCCCCACAGGGGGCCCCACAGATACGCAGTATTTT
TRBJ2-6 TRBD2 . 17 TRBV19 CASSTPGLSTGANVLTF TGTGCCAGTAGTACCCCGGGACTATCGACTGGGGCCAACGTCCTGACTTTC
TRBJ2-1 . . 14 TRBV5-1 CASSLVGGNNEQFF TGCGCCAGCAGCCTGGTAGGAGGGAACAATGAGCAGTTCTTC
TRBJ2-3 TRBD2 . 16 TRBV6-4 CASSVTSGGLRDTQYF TGTGCCAGCAGTGTGACTAGCGGGGGCCTCCGTGATACGCAGTATTTT
TRBJ2-7 . . 13 TRBV6-2/TRBV6-3 CASSYSQAYEQYF TGTGCCAGCAGTTACTCGCAGGCCTACGAGCAGTACTTC
TRBJ2-1 . . 15 TRBV6-5 CASSSYRSSYNEQFF TGTGCCAGCAGTTCCTACAGAAGCTCCTACAATGAGCAGTTCTTC
TRBJ1-4 . . 14 TRBV19 CASSTGTSNEKLFF TGTGCCAGTAGTACCGGGACAAGCAATGAAAAACTGTTTTTT
TRBJ1-5 . . 13 TRBV5-6 CASSLVPGQPQHF TGTGCCAGCAGCTTGGTCCCGGGTCAGCCCCAGCATTTT
TRBJ1-2 TRBD1 . 14 TRBV24-1 CATSETGTGAGYTF TGTGCCACCAGTGAAACCGGGACAGGGGCTGGCTACACCTTC
TRBJ2-7 TRBD1 few 14 TRBV7-9 CASSLWDRGYEQYF TGTGCCAGCAGCTTATGGGACAGGGGTTACGAGCAGTACTTC
TRBJ2-2 TRBD2 . 17 TRBV28 CASRGLAGGTNTGELFF TGTGCCAGCAGGGGACTAGCGGGGGGGACGAACACCGGGGAGCTGTTTTTT
TRBJ2-3 . . 17 TRBV7-3 CASSPTGSSASTDTQYF TGTGCCAGCAGCCCAACGGGGTCGTCAGCTAGCACAGATACGCAGTATTTT
TRBJ2-5 . . 14 TRBV9 CASSVGGSQETQYF TGTGCCAGCAGCGTAGGGGGCAGCCAAGAGACCCAGTACTTC
TRBJ2-4 . . 15 TRBV5-4 CASSPGRGSLNIQYF TGTGCCAGCAGCCCTGGGAGGGGGTCGTTGAACATTCAGTACTTC
TRBJ2-7 . . 11 TRBV20-1 CSARATYEQYF TGCAGTGCGAGGGCCACCTACGAGCAGTACTTC
TRBJ2-1 TRBD1 . 13 TRBV27 CASSFGPGQGQFF TGTGCCAGCAGTTTTGGTCCCGGACAGGGCCAGTTCTTC
TRBJ1-5 . . 15 TRBV19 CASSITQGGNQPQHF TGTGCCAGTAGTATTACACAGGGTGGAAATCAGCCCCAGCATTTT
TRBJ2-7 . . 14 TRBV18 CASSPGHPTYEQYF TGTGCCAGCTCCCCGGGACACCCAACCTACGAGCAGTACTTC
TRBJ2-4 . . 12 TRBV19 CASSKGENIQYF TGTGCCAGTAGTAAGGGGGAAAACATTCAGTACTTC
TRBJ1-1 . . 14 TRBV2 CASSERGWGTEAFF TGTGCCAGCAGTGAACGGGGTTGGGGCACTGAAGCTTTCTTT
TRBJ2-5 . . 14 TRBV11-2 CASSLEFAGETQYF TGTGCCAGCAGCTTAGAATTCGCGGGGGAGACCCAGTACTTC
TRBJ2-4 TRBD2 . 16 TRBV10-1 CASSPGTSGPKNIQYF TGCGCCAGCAGTCCCGGGACTAGCGGTCCCAAAAACATTCAGTACTTC
TRBJ2-3 . . 16 TRBV3-1/TRBV3-2 CASSQDRSRTTDTQYF TGTGCCAGCAGCCAAGATCGGTCGAGGACAACAGATACGCAGTATTTT
TRBJ2-2 . . 15 TRBV28 CASSLRGARNGELFF TGTGCCAGCAGTTTACGGGGGGCGCGGAACGGGGAGCTGTTTTTT
TRBJ2-7 TRBD1 . 14 TRBV28 CATIIRTGWNEQYF TGTGCCACAATAATAAGGACAGGGTGGAACGAGCAGTACTTC
TRBJ2-7 . . 14 TRBV10-3 CAISEARSSYEQYF TGTGCCATCAGTGAGGCGAGAAGCTCCTACGAGCAGTACTTC
TRBJ2-5 . few 15 TRBV28 CASSLPGTRQETQYF TGTGCCAGCAGTCTCCCCGGGACAAGGCAAGAGACCCAGTACTTC